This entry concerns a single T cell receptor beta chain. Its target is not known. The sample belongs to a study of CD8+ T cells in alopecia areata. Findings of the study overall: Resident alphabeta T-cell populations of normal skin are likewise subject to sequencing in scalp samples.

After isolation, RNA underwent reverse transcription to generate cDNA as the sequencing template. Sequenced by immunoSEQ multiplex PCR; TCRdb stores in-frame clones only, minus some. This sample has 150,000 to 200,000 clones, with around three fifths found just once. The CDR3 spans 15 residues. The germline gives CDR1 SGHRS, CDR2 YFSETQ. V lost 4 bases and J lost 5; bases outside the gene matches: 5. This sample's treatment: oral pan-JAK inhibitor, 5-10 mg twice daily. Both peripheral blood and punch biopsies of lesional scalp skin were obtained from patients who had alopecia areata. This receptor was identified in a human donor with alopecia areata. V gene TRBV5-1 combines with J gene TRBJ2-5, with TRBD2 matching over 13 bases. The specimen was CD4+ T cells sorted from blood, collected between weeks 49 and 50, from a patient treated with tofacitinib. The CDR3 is CASSAGLAGLETQYF. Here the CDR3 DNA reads TGCGCCAGCAGCGCGGGACTAGCGGGGTTGGAGACCCAGTACTTC. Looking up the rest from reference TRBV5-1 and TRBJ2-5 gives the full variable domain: KAGVTQTPRYLIKTRGQQVTLSCSPISGHRSVSWYQQTPGQGLQFLFEYFSETQRNKGNFPGRFSGRQFSNSRSEMNVSTLELGDSALYLCASSAGLAGLETQYFGPGTRLLVL.